Below are 16 T cell receptor beta chains sequenced from a single sample in a study of blood T cell repertoires in COVID-19. Profiled with immunoSEQ multiplex PCR; TCRdb holds only in-frame clones, not every one. The sample has over 90,000 clones, more than 75% seen once. Sequenced material: peripheral blood. The receptors derive from a human donor in a cohort sampled during active COVID-19.

The chain joins TRBV7-3 to TRBJ2-3; tentative D call: TRBD2 (6 bases). The CDR3 runs to 14 residues. V lost 5 bases, J lost 0 bases, and 9 bases lay in between. Germline V gives CDR1 SGHTA, CDR2 FQGTGA. The CDR3 bases are TGTGCCAGCAGCCCAGGGACTAGCACAGATACGCAGTATTTT. Amino acid sequence: CASSPGTSTDTQYF.

The chain joins TRBV15 to TRBJ1-2, with a tentative D call TRBD1 (5 bases). V shed 1 base and J shed 8 bases, with 20 bases lying between them. The CDR3 is 16 residues long. Germline V gene sequence: CDR1 LNHNV, CDR2 YYDKDF (reference sequence). CDR3 residues: CATSRASGSRGKGYTF. The CDR3 DNA is TGTGCCACCAGCAGAGCTTCCGGGAGCCGGGGGAAGGGCTACACCTTC.

This clone was seen a handful of times. The rearrangement links TRBV3-1 (or the pseudogene TRBV3-2) to TRBJ2-1, with 11 bases that match TRBD2. Germline V gene sequence: CDR1 LGHDT, CDR2 YNNKEL (reference sequence). The CDR3 sequence is 16 residues long. V lost 4 bases to trimming and J lost 1 base; unmatched junction nucleotides: 3. This CDR3 reads CASSLIAGGSYNEQFF. DNA of the CDR3: TGTGCCAGCAGCCTGATAGCGGGGGGGTCCTACAATGAGCAGTTCTTC.

V usage is TRBV7-2 and J usage is TRBJ1-2; D perhaps matches TRBD1 (5 bases). V dropped 8 bases and J dropped 3 bases, with 10 bases sitting between them. Germline values: CDR1 SGHTA, CDR2 FQGNSA. The length of the CDR3 is 12 residues. This CDR3 reads CASGQGDYGYTF. CDR3 bases: TGTGCCAGCGGGCAGGGTGACTATGGCTACACCTTC.

This sequence joins TRBV5-1 and TRBJ2-3; tentatively, D is TRBD1 (5 bases). CDR1 SGHRS and CDR2 YFSETQ come from the germline V gene. The CDR3 runs to 15 residues. V shed 0 bases and J shed 3 bases, with 11 bases lying between them. CDR3 residues: CASSLVGAGTDTQYF. The CDR3 DNA reads TGCGCCAGCAGCTTGGTAGGGGCCGGGACAGATACGCAGTATTTT. The full variable domain, its missing parts supplied by reference TRBV5-1 and TRBJ2-3, is KAGVTQTPRYLIKTRGQQVTLSCSPISGHRSVSWYQQTPGQGLQFLFEYFSETQRNKGNFPGRFSGRQFSNSRSEMNVSTLELGDSALYLCASSLVGAGTDTQYFGPGTRLTVL.

The chain combines TRBV5-1 with TRBJ1-1, with D possibly being TRBD1 (5 bases). From germline, CDR1 is SGHRS and CDR2 YFSETQ. The CDR3 has 16 residues. Trimming stripped 0 bases from V and 1 base from J, with 13 bases between. CDR3 sequence reads: CASSLGVGAGNTEAFF. The CDR3 DNA is TGCGCCAGCAGCTTGGGAGTTGGGGCAGGGAACACTGAAGCTTTCTTT. Using reference TRBV5-1 and TRBJ1-1 for the parts outside the CDR3, the full variable domain is KAGVTQTPRYLIKTRGQQVTLSCSPISGHRSVSWYQQTPGQGLQFLFEYFSETQRNKGNFPGRFSGRQFSNSRSEMNVSTLELGDSALYLCASSLGVGAGNTEAFFGQGTRLTVV.

The table lists this clone with a few counts. The V and J genes are TRBV18 and TRBJ2-2; TRBD1 matches 8 bases. J gave up 6 bases and V 3 bases, and 9 bases lay outside the gene matches. CDR1 and CDR2 from the germline V gene are KGHSH and LQKENI. The CDR3 covers 16 residues. The CDR3 here is CASSPPDRGSSGELFF. For the CDR3, the DNA is TGTGCCAGCTCACCGCCCGACAGGGGATCATCCGGGGAGCTGTTTTTT.

The chain links TRBV2 to TRBJ2-2; TRBD1 might be the D (6 bases). Per the germline V gene, CDR1 is SNHLY and CDR2 is FYNNEI. V lost 5 bases and J 0 bases, leaving 13 bases between the germline ends. CDR3 length: 16 residues. In nucleotides, the CDR3 is TGTGCCAGCAGTCCACAGGGAATGGCGAACACCGGGGAGCTGTTTTTT. Translating gives CASSPQGMANTGELFF.

The rearrangement joins TRBV5-8 to TRBJ1-5, with D tentatively TRBD1 (5 bases). Trimming removed 5 bases at V and 6 bases at J, with 21 bases between. CDR1 and CDR2 from the germline V gene are SGHTS and YDEGEE. This CDR3 is 16 amino acids long. CDR3 in DNA: TGTGCCAGCAGATCTCCCTCCCGGGGGGTTGGTCAGCCCCAGCATTTT. This translates into CASRSPSRGVGQPQHF.

The V gene is TRBV19, the J gene TRBJ1-2; D may be TRBD1 (6 bases). CDR1 is LNHDA and CDR2 is SQIVND in the germline V gene (reference sequence). The CDR3 consists of 12 residues. Deletions cut 4 bases from V and 7 bases from J, with 10 bases between. In nucleotides, the CDR3 is TGTGCCAGTAGTACAGGGGCGGGTGGCTACACCTTC. As protein: CASSTGAGGYTF.

CDR3 DNA: TGTGCCAGTAGTATAGGGGGCCAGAACACTGAAGCTTTCTTT. It translates to CASSIGGQNTEAFF. The chain carries TRBV19 and TRBJ1-1, with D possibly matching TRBD1 (5 bases). Germline V gene sequence: CDR1 LNHDA, CDR2 SQIVND (reference sequence). This CDR3 is built from 14 residues. V lost 1 base and J lost 1, with 7 bases in between.

The chain's CDR3 is CASSTVGGSYNEQFF. CDR3 bases: TGTGCCAGCTCAACAGTCGGGGGCTCCTACAATGAGCAGTTCTTC. This chain joins TRBV7-3 and TRBJ2-1; D possibly corresponds to TRBD2 (6 bases). Germline CDR1 SGHTA, CDR2 FQGTGA. V shed 8 bases and J shed 0 bases, with 14 bases lying between them. The CDR3 contains 15 residues. The variable domain in full, completed from reference TRBV7-3 and TRBJ2-1, reads GAGVSQTPSNKVTEKGKYVELRCDPISGHTALYWYRQSLGQGPEFLIYFQGTGAADDSGLPNDRFFAVRPEGSVSTLKIQRTERGDSAVYLCASSTVGGSYNEQFFGPGTRLTVL.

The J gene is TRBJ2-1, the V gene TRBV12-3 or TRBV12-4, with unresolved D. V was shortened by 5 bases and J by 9 bases, with 8 bases between the two germline ends. This CDR3 has 11 amino acids. CDR3 loop: CASSQRGEQFF. The CDR3, as DNA: TGTGCCAGCAGTCAGCGAGGTGAGCAGTTCTTC.

This clone was counted a single time. The chain has TRBV27 and TRBJ2-2, with a tentative D call TRBD2 (7 bases). This CDR3 has 16 residues. The V end lost 5 bases, the J end lost 0 bases, and 13 bases lay between the germline ends. Germline V gene data show CDR1 as MNHEY and CDR2 as SMNVEV (reference sequence). This CDR3 reads CASSKGGGTNTGELFF. CDR3 DNA sequence: TGTGCCAGCAGTAAAGGGGGGGGGACGAACACCGGGGAGCTGTTTTTT.

The V call is TRBV4-1, the J call TRBJ2-1; the match to TRBD2 covers 14 bases. This CDR3 has 18 amino acids. The J segment lost 7 bases and the V segment lost 7 bases, leaving 15 bases of the junction unmatched. Germline V gene lookup returns CDR1 MGHRA and CDR2 YSYEKL. The CDR3 spells CASTISRGLAGGRNEQFF. As DNA, the CDR3 is TGCGCCAGCACAATATCGCGTGGACTAGCGGGGGGACGGAATGAGCAGTTCTTC.

This clone has a handful of counts. The chain has TRBV5-1 and TRBJ1-6, with 9 bases lining up with TRBD1. The ends lost 3 bases at V and 8 bases at J; junction bases unmatched: 6. CDR1 and CDR2 (germline): SGHRS, YFSETQ. The CDR3 has 15 amino acids. For the CDR3, the DNA is TGCGCCAGCAGCTGGGGGACAGGGAAGGATTCACCCCTCCACTTT. Translation: CASSWGTGKDSPLHF. The variable domain in full, completed from reference TRBV5-1 and TRBJ1-6, reads KAGVTQTPRYLIKTRGQQVTLSCSPISGHRSVSWYQQTPGQGLQFLFEYFSETQRNKGNFPGRFSGRQFSNSRSEMNVSTLELGDSALYLCASSWGTGKDSPLHFGNGTRLTVT.